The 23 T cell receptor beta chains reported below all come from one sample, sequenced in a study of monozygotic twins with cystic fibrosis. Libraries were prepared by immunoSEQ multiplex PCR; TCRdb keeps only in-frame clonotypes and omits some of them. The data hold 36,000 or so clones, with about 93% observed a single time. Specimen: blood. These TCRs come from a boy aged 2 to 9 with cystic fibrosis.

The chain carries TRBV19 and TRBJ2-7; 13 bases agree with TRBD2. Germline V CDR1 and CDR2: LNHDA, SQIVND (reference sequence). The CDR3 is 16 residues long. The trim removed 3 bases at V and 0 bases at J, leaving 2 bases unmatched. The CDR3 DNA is TGTGCCAGTAGTATGACTAGCGGGGGGCTCTCCTACGAGCAGTACTTC. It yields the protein CASSMTSGGLSYEQYF.

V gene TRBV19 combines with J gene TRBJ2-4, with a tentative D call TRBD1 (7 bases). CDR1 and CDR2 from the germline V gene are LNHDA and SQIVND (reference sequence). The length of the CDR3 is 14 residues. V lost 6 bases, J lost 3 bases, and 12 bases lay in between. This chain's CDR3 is CASSDREVKNIQYF. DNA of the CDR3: TGTGCCAGTAGCGACAGGGAGGTCAAAAACATTCAGTACTTC.

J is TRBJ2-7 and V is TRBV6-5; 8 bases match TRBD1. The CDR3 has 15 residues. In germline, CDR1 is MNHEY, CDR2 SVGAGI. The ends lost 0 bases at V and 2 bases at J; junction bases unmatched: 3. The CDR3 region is CASSYSTGEPYEQYF. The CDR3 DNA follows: TGTGCCAGCAGTTACTCGACAGGGGAACCCTACGAGCAGTACTTC.

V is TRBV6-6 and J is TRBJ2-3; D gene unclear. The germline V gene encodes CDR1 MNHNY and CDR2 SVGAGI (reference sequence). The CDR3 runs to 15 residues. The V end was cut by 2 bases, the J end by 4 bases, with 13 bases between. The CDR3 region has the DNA TGTGCCAGCAGTTACAGGGCTACTCGAGCAGATACGCAGTATTTT. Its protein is CASSYRATRADTQYF.

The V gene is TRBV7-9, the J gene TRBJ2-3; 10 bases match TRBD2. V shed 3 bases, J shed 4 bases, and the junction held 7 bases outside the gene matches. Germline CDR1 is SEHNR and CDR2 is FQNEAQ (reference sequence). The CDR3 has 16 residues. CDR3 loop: CASSFPTSGAADTQYF. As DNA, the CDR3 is TGTGCCAGCAGCTTCCCTACTAGCGGGGCCGCAGATACGCAGTATTTT.

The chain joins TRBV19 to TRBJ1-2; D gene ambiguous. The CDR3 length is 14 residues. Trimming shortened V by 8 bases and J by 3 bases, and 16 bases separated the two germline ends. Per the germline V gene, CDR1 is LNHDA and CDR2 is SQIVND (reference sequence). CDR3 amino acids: CASRETGVDYGYTF. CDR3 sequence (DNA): TGTGCCAGTCGGGAGACTGGGGTAGACTATGGCTACACCTTC.

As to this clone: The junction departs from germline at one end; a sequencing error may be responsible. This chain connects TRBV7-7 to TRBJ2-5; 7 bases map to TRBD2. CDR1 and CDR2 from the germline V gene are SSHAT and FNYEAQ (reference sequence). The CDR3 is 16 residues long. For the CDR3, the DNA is TGTGCTAGCAGCTTAGAGGCGGGAGAGTTCCAAGAGACCCAGTACTTC. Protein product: CASSLEAGEFQETQYF.

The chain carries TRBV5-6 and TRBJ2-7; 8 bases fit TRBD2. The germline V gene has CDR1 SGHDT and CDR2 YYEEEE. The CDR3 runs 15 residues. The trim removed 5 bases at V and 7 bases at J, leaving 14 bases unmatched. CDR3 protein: CASRIFGGAPWEQYF. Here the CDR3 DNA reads TGTGCCAGCAGAATTTTCGGGGGGGCCCCCTGGGAGCAGTACTTC.

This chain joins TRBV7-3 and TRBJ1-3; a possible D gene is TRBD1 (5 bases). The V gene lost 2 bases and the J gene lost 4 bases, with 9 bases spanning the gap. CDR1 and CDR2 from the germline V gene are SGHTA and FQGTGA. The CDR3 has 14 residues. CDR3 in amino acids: CASSLGTSGNTIYF. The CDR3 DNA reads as TGTGCCAGCAGCTTAGGGACTTCGGGAAACACCATATATTTT.

The CDR3 loop reads CASSLLEGGSETQYF. The DNA of the CDR3 is TGCGCCAGCAGCTTGTTGGAGGGGGGGTCGGAGACCCAGTACTTC. The chain is built from TRBV5-1 and TRBJ2-5; D may be TRBD2 (7 bases). V was cut by 1 base and J by 5 bases, with 15 bases left in between. The CDR3 has 15 residues. The germline CDR1 and CDR2 sequences are SGHRS and YFSETQ.

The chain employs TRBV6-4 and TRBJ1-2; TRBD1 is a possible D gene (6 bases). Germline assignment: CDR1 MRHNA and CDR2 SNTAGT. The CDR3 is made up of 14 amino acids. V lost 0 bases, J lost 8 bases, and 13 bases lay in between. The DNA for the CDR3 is TGTGCCAGCAGTGACTCTAGGGACAAGGGGGGCTACACCTTC. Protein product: CASSDSRDKGGYTF.

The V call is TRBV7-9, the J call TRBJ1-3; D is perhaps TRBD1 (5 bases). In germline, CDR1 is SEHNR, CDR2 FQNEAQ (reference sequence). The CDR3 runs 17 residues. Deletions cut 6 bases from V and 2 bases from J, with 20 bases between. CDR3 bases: TGTGCCAGCAGACCCTTTGTATCGGAGGGGACTGGAAACACCATATATTTT. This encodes CASRPFVSEGTGNTIYF.

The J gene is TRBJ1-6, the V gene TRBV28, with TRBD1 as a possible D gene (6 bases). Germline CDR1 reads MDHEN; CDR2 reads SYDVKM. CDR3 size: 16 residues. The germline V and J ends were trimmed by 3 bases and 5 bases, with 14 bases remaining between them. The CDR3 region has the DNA TGTGCCAGCAGTTTCGGGACACTAGGGAATAATTCACCCCTCCACTTT. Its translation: CASSFGTLGNNSPLHF.

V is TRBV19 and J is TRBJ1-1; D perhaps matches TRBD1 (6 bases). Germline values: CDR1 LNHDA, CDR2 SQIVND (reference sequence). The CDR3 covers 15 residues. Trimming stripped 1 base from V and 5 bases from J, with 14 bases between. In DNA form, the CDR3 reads TGTGCCAGTAGTATAGCGCACAGGGTTGTGACTGAAGCTTTCTTT. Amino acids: CASSIAHRVVTEAFF.

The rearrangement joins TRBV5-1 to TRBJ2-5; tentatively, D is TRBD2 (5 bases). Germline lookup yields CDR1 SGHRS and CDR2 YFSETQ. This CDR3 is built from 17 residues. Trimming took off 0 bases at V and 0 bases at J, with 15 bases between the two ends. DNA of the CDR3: TGCGCCAGCAGCTTGGCCAACAGCGGCGCGTACCAAGAGACCCAGTACTTC. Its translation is CASSLANSGAYQETQYF.

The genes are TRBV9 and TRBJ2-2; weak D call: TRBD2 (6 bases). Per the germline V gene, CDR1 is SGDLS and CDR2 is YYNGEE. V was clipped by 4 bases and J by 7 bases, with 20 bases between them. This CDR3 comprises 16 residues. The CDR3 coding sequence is TGTGCCAGCAGCCCCGCCGGGACTCCATATGTCGGGGAGCTGTTTTTT. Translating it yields CASSPAGTPYVGELFF.

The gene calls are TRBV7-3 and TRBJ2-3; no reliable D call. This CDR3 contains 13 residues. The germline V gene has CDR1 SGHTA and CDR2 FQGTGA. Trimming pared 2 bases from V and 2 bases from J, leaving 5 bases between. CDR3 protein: CASSLGSTDTQYF. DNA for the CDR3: TGTGCCAGCAGCTTAGGTTCCACAGATACGCAGTATTTT.

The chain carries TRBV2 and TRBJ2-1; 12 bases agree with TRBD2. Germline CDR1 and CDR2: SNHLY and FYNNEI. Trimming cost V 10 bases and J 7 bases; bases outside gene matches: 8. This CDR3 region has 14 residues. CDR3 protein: CATRGLAGPNEQFF. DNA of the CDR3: TGTGCCACCCGAGGACTAGCGGGGCCTAATGAGCAGTTCTTC.

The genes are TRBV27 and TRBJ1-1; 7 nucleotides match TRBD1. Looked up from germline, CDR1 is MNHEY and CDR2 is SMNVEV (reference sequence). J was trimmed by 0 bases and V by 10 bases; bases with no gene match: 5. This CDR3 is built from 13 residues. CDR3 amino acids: CATSGQLNTEAFF. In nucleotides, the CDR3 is TGTGCCACCTCGGGACAGCTGAACACTGAAGCTTTCTTT.

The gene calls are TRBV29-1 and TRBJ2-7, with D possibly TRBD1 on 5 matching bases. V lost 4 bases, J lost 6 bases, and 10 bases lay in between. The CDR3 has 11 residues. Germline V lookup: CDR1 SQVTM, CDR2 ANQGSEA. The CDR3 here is CSVGTTPEQYF. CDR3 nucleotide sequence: TGCAGCGTTGGGACAACCCCCGAGCAGTACTTC.

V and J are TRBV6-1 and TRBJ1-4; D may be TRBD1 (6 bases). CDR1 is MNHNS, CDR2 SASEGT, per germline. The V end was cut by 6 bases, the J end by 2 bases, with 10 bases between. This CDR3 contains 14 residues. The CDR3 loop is CASSATGTNEKLFF. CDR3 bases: TGTGCCAGCAGCGCCACAGGGACTAATGAAAAACTGTTTTTT.

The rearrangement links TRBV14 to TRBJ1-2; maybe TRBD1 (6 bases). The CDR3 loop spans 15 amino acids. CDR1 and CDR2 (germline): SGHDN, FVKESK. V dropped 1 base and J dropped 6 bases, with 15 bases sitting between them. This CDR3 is CASSQAVGGLDGYTF. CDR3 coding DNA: TGTGCCAGCAGCCAAGCGGTGGGGGGCTTAGATGGCTACACCTTC.

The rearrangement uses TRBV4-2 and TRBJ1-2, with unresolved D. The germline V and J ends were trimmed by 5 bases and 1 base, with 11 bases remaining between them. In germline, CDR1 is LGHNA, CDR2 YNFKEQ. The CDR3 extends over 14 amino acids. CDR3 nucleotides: TGTGCCAGCAGCTATGACCCTATTAACTATGGCTACACCTTC. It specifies CASSYDPINYGYTF.